Listed here are 22 T cell receptor beta chains from one sample, sequenced in a study of shared clonotypes between healthy human individuals. Profiled with immunoSEQ multiplex PCR; TCRdb holds only in-frame clones, not every one. The repertoire holds approximately 2.3 million clones, with approximately 93% as singletons. The sequenced sample consisted of naive CD4+ T cells from PBMCs. The subset denotes: CD45RA+ positively selected. These receptor sequences come from a man aged 18 to 29 in good health. Some clones in this sample may be carry-over from other donors' samples.

V and J are TRBV28 and TRBJ2-7; 7 nucleotides align to TRBD2. Germline CDR1 and CDR2: MDHEN and SYDVKM. V shed 4 bases, J shed 4 bases, and the junction held 10 bases outside the gene matches. This CDR3 is built from 15 residues. CDR3 amino acids: CASSSGGLTEYEQYF. The CDR3, as DNA: TGTGCCAGCAGTTCCGGGGGACTAACCGAATACGAGCAGTACTTC.

The CDR3 coding sequence is TGTGCCATCAGGGGGGGACCCGGGGAGACCCAGTACTTC. This sequence encodes CAIRGGPGETQYF. This chain connects TRBV10-3 to TRBJ2-5; D perhaps matches TRBD2 (6 bases). Germline V gene sequence: CDR1 ENHRY, CDR2 SYGVKD. The CDR3 spans 13 residues. Trimming removed 6 bases from V and 5 bases from J, with 13 bases in between.

The rearrangement uses TRBV9 and TRBJ2-7, with TRBD2 matching over 7 bases. The V segment lost 0 bases and the J segment 3 bases; nucleotides outside the gene matches: 6. CDR1 SGDLS and CDR2 YYNGEE come from the germline V gene. The CDR3 extends over 15 amino acids. CDR3: CASSVGGSVDYEQYF. The DNA for the CDR3 is TGTGCCAGCAGCGTAGGCGGGAGTGTCGACTACGAGCAGTACTTC.

The chain recombines TRBV5-5 with TRBJ2-7, with 9 positions matching TRBD1. The germline V gene encodes CDR1 SGHKS and CDR2 YYEKEE (reference sequence). The trim removed 4 bases at V and 3 bases at J, leaving 11 bases unmatched. The CDR3 extends over 16 amino acids. CDR3 loop: CASSLFQGQGDYEQYF. CDR3 sequence (DNA): TGTGCCAGCAGCCTATTTCAGGGACAGGGCGACTACGAGCAGTACTTC.

The chain is built from TRBV6-1 and TRBJ2-3; 9 nucleotides match TRBD2. The CDR3 is 16 residues long. Germline CDR1 is MNHNS and CDR2 is SASEGT. The V segment lost 1 base and the J segment 0 bases; nucleotides outside the gene matches: 2. The CDR3 nucleotides read TGTGCCAGCAGTGAAGTGACTAGCGGTAGCACAGATACGCAGTATTTT. It translates to CASSEVTSGSTDTQYF.

About this clone: Other DNA sequences from this sample encode an identical CDR3 as well. This sequence joins TRBV28 and TRBJ2-7; D is undetermined. Trimming took 1 base from V and 5 from J, leaving 6 bases between them. CDR3 size: 12 residues. Germline CDR1 is MDHEN and CDR2 is SYDVKM. In DNA, the CDR3 is TGTGCCAGCAGTTTATTGCGCCACGAGCAGTACTTC. Translating it yields CASSLLRHEQYF.

The chain is built from TRBV6-1 and TRBJ1-5; 8 bases map to TRBD1. This CDR3 contains 15 residues. CDR1 is MNHNS, CDR2 SASEGT, per germline. The V gene end was trimmed by 4 bases and the J gene end by 5 bases; junction bases not matched to a gene: 7. CDR3 sequence: CASSVITGGDQPQHF. The CDR3 DNA sequence: TGTGCCAGCAGTGTAATTACAGGGGGTGATCAGCCCCAGCATTTT.

The J gene is TRBJ2-3, the V gene TRBV11-2; TRBD2 matches 7 bases. The CDR3 spans 16 residues. V trimming: 1 base; J trimming: 4 bases; junction bases outside the gene matches: 8. CDR1 and CDR2 from the germline V gene are SGHAT and FQNNGV. CDR3 sequence reads: CASSLASWEGSDTQYF. DNA of the CDR3: TGTGCCAGCAGCTTAGCGTCGTGGGAGGGTTCAGATACGCAGTATTTT.

V gene TRBV15 combines with J gene TRBJ1-5; 7 bases agree with TRBD1. Trimming at V came to 0 bases and at J to 4 bases, leaving 6 bases not matched to a gene. The CDR3 is 16 residues long. CDR1 and CDR2 from the germline V gene are LNHNV and YYDKDF (reference sequence). CDR3 region: CATSRDLAGGNQPQHF. CDR3 nucleotides: TGTGCCACCAGCAGAGATTTGGCAGGGGGGAATCAGCCCCAGCATTTT.

The genes are TRBV7-9 and TRBJ1-4; D may be TRBD1 (6 bases). The V gene lost 5 bases and the J gene lost 7 bases, with 17 bases spanning the gap. Germline loops: CDR1 SEHNR, CDR2 FQNEAQ (reference sequence). The CDR3 is made up of 15 amino acids. The CDR3 sequence is CASSASRGRVEKLFF. The DNA of the CDR3 is TGTGCCAGCAGCGCGAGCAGGGGTAGGGTTGAAAAACTGTTTTTT.

This clone was observed a single time. The chain recombines TRBV14 with TRBJ1-4, with D hard to call. The germline V gene encodes CDR1 SGHDN and CDR2 FVKESK. V was trimmed by 2 bases and J by 8 bases, leaving 15 bases between them. CDR3 length: 15 amino acids. CDR3 amino acids: CASSQLTGLGEKLFF. CDR3 bases: TGTGCCAGCAGCCAACTGACCGGATTAGGGGAAAAACTGTTTTTT.

With respect to this clone: Other DNA sequences from this sample encode an identical CDR3 as well. The chain carries TRBV19 and TRBJ1-5, with D perhaps TRBD1 (5 bases). Trimming cost V 4 bases and J 4 bases, with 8 bases left between them. Germline CDR1 and CDR2: LNHDA and SQIVND (reference sequence). The CDR3 runs to 13 residues. The CDR3 DNA reads TGTGCCAGTAGTAGGGGGTCGAATCAGCCCCAGCATTTT. This encodes CASSRGSNQPQHF.

The chain is built from TRBV5-1 and TRBJ1-5; 7 nucleotides line up with TRBD1. This CDR3 region has 13 residues. The ends lost 4 bases at V and 4 bases at J; junction bases unmatched: 2. In germline, CDR1 is SGHRS, CDR2 YFSETQ. CDR3 amino acids: CASSKQGNQPQHF. CDR3 nucleotides: TGCGCCAGCAGCAAACAGGGGAATCAGCCCCAGCATTTT. The whole variable domain, remainder taken from reference TRBV5-1 and TRBJ1-5, is KAGVTQTPRYLIKTRGQQVTLSCSPISGHRSVSWYQQTPGQGLQFLFEYFSETQRNKGNFPGRFSGRQFSNSRSEMNVSTLELGDSALYLCASSKQGNQPQHFGDGTRLSIL.

A remark on this clone: Different DNA sequences within this sample yield the same CDR3. The chain carries TRBV7-2 and TRBJ1-1; D gene uncertain. V dropped 3 bases and J dropped 5 bases, with 10 bases sitting between them. CDR3 length: 13 residues. Germline V gives CDR1 SGHTA, CDR2 FQGNSA. The CDR3 sequence is CASSLKRGTEAFF. Written as DNA, the CDR3 is TGTGCCAGCAGCTTGAAGAGAGGTACTGAAGCTTTCTTT.

The V gene is TRBV6-6, the J gene TRBJ2-5; 7 nucleotides line up with TRBD2. CDR1 MNHNY and CDR2 SVGAGI come from the germline V gene (reference sequence). V trimming: 8 bases; J trimming: 4 bases; junction bases outside the gene matches: 7. The CDR3 extends over 13 amino acids. CDR3 amino acids: CASYRSGGETQYF. CDR3 bases: TGTGCCAGCTACCGGTCGGGGGGAGAGACCCAGTACTTC.

A note on this clone: Other nucleotide sequences from this sample produce the same CDR3. The chain employs TRBV7-9 and TRBJ2-2; 7 bases agree with TRBD2. Germline V lookup: CDR1 SEHNR, CDR2 FQNEAQ (reference sequence). The CDR3 loop spans 15 amino acids. The V gene end was trimmed by 2 bases and the J gene end by 2 bases; junction bases not matched to a gene: 2. The CDR3 is CASSLPAGNTGELFF. The CDR3 DNA reads as TGTGCCAGCAGCTTACCAGCGGGAAACACCGGGGAGCTGTTTTTT. The full variable domain, in which reference TRBV7-9 and TRBJ2-2 provide the parts outside the CDR3, is DTGVSQNPRHKITKRGQNVTFRCDPISEHNRLYWYRQTLGQGPEFLTYFQNEAQLEKSRLLSDRFSAERPKGSFSTLEIQRTEQGDSAMYLCASSLPAGNTGELFFGEGSRLTVL.

The V call is TRBV28, the J call TRBJ1-4; no clear D gene. The CDR3 has 15 residues. V lost 5 bases to trimming and J lost 2 bases, with 12 bases between them. CDR1 is MDHEN, CDR2 SYDVKM, per germline. Here the CDR3 DNA reads TGTGCCAGCAGTCCGGGTGCGATTACTAATGAAAAACTGTTTTTT. This encodes CASSPGAITNEKLFF.

The rearrangement uses TRBV5-6 and TRBJ2-3; D not resolved. Germline values: CDR1 SGHDT, CDR2 YYEEEE. The CDR3 runs 15 residues. V lost 0 bases and J 0 bases, leaving 8 bases between the germline ends. CDR3 coding DNA: TGTGCCAGCAGCTTGGCCAAGATTAGCACAGATACGCAGTATTTT. Translating gives CASSLAKISTDTQYF.

This chain links TRBV28 with TRBJ2-1; 13 bases fit TRBD2. Losses at the gene ends were 7 bases for V and 5 bases for J; bases not matched to a gene: 20. This CDR3 contains 20 residues. Germline lookup yields CDR1 MDHEN and CDR2 SYDVKM. This CDR3 reads CASTPWGGWAGTSGDNEQFF. The DNA for the CDR3 is TGTGCCAGCACCCCATGGGGGGGGTGGGCCGGGACTAGCGGGGACAATGAGCAGTTCTTC. Full variable domain (rest looked up from reference TRBV28 and TRBJ2-1): DVKVTQSSRYLVKRTGEKVFLECVQDMDHENMFWYRQDPGLGLRLIYFSYDVKMKEKGDIPEGYSVSREKKERFSLILESASTNQTSMYLCASTPWGGWAGTSGDNEQFFGPGTRLTVL.

The chain combines TRBV28 with TRBJ2-7; D is undetermined. The CDR3 is made up of 14 amino acids. Germline loops: CDR1 MDHEN, CDR2 SYDVKM. V was trimmed by 2 bases and J by 7 bases, leaving 15 bases between them. In DNA, the CDR3 is TGTGCCAGCAGTTTACAGGATACAGTTACGGAGCAGTACTTC. As protein: CASSLQDTVTEQYF. Based on the CDR3 plus reference TRBV28 and TRBJ2-7, the full variable domain is DVKVTQSSRYLVKRTGEKVFLECVQDMDHENMFWYRQDPGLGLRLIYFSYDVKMKEKGDIPEGYSVSREKKERFSLILESASTNQTSMYLCASSLQDTVTEQYFGPGTRLTVT.

The chain recombines TRBV7-3 with TRBJ2-7; 11 bases align to TRBD2. CDR3 length: 15 amino acids. V trimming: 2 bases; J trimming: 3 bases; junction bases outside the gene matches: 3. Germline loops: CDR1 SGHTA, CDR2 FQGTGA. CDR3 sequence: CASSLGTSGDYEQYF. The CDR3 region has the DNA TGTGCCAGCAGCTTAGGGACTAGCGGCGACTACGAGCAGTACTTC.

The chain joins TRBV5-5 to TRBJ1-1; D remains ambiguous. With 0 bases removed from V and 0 bases from J, the gap between germline ends came to 6 bases. The CDR3 spans 14 residues. Germline V gene lookup returns CDR1 SGHKS and CDR2 YYEKEE (reference sequence). CDR3 nucleotides: TGTGCCAGCAGCTTGGTTAGTATGAACACTGAAGCTTTCTTT. Residues: CASSLVSMNTEAFF.